This TCR beta chain was identified in a study of cytomegalovirus exposure and HLA in healthy donors. The study ran its PCR with 60 Vbeta and 13 Jbeta primers. Clones were read by immunoSEQ multiplex PCR, and TCRdb kept only the in-frame ones, dropping some. The table has some 70,000 clones, roughly 80% seen once. This clone was picked up a small number of times. Antigen: not known. CDR3 length: 16 residues. Trimming stripped 0 bases from V and 4 bases from J, with 16 bases between. Per germline, CDR1 SGDLS and CDR2 YYNGEE. General study points: Through in vitro validation, a few CMV-associated chains were shown to be specific for CMV antigens. Later on, a genetic analysis was performed. It linked a missense variant in DCLRE1C with V- and J-gene trimming of TCR beta. Common viral pathogens seemed, in a later analysis, to connect with several of the most significant clusters. A later analysis revealed that TCR association rates differed between HLA loci, peaking at DRB1 and bottoming out at HLA-C.

The clonotype comes from a male donor in good health and CMV-seropositive. Specimen: PBMCs. The chain uses TRBV9 and TRBJ1-2, with D unresolved. The CDR3 sequence: CASSVASGEEVYGYTF. CDR3 DNA: TGTGCCAGCAGCGTAGCTAGCGGAGAGGAAGTCTATGGCTACACCTTC.